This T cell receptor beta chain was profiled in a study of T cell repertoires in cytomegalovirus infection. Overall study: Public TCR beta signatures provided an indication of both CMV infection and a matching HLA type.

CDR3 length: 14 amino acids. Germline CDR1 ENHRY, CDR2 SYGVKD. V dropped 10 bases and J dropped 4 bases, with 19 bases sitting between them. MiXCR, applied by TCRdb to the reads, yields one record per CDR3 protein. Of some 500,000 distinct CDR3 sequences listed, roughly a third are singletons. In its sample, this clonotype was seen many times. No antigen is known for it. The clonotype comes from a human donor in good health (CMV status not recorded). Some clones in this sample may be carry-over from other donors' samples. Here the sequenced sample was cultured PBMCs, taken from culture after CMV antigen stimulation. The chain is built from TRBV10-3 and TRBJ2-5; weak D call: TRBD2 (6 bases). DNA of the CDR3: TGTGCCACCGACCGTGGAGGGCCTGGAGAGACCCAGTACTTC. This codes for CATDRGGPGETQYF.